The following is a T cell receptor beta chain sequence with its context. Its antigen is still unknown. Once graft tissue had been processed, intraepithelial and lamina propria lymphocytes were released. The record originates from a study of graft-versus-host responses after intestinal transplantation. The overall study: Among the recipients, all got anti-thymocyte globulin induction and then tacrolimus and steroids for around 3 years. Study results and limitations: Allografts carried high graft-versus-host to host-versus-graft clonal ratios in patients having graft-donor T cell macrochimerism. Early post-transplant HvG declines tracked with peak circulating GvH clone levels. Recipient marrow held GvH clones, some first seen in ileum or blood.

This CDR3 is built from 13 residues. Germline V gene sequence: CDR1 SQVTM, CDR2 ANQGSEA. The V gene lost 7 bases and the J gene lost 2 bases, with 13 bases spanning the gap. Produced via immunoSEQ multiplex PCR; TCRdb's table is partial and in-frame only. In the table there are more than 50,000 clones, around 90% of which are singletons. Here the sequenced sample was ileum tissue, taken 350 to 400 days after transplant. The clonotype was recovered from a human patient who received an intestinal transplant, so some T cells may come from the graft donor. The gene calls are TRBV29-1 and TRBJ2-3; D may be TRBD1 (6 bases). The DNA of the CDR3 is TGCAGCGATCGGGACACTCTCACAGATACGCAGTATTTT. It yields the protein CSDRDTLTDTQYF.